A selection of T cell receptor beta chains follows, all from one sample in a study of Ad26.COV2.S vaccination and SARS-CoV-2 variants. Some clones are missing from TCRdb's copy, which holds only in-frame ones; the method was immunoSEQ multiplex PCR. The table records about 180,000 clones, 87% of them present only once. Sequences were derived from peripheral blood, sampled after recovery from COVID-19. The receptors here all came from a human donor who had recovered from COVID-19. CDR3s include the opening cysteine and the closing phenylalanine or tryptophan.

V gene	J gene	CDR3 protein
TRBV6-1	TRBJ2-5	CASSEAKGAVQETQYF
TRBV25-1	TRBJ2-2	CASSASTGPGELFF
TRBV9	TRBJ2-3	CASSVVFADTQYF
TRBV7-2	TRBJ2-7	CASSSLALYEQYF
TRBV28	TRBJ2-7	CASSYTYEQYF
TRBV5-6	TRBJ2-2	CASSQGTALFF
TRBV3-1/TRBV3-2	TRBJ1-2	CASSRFEQGGYTF
TRBV10-3	TRBJ2-7	CAISEFPRAGEQYF
TRBV19	TRBJ1-1	CASSMMGYTEAFF
TRBV3-1/TRBV3-2	TRBJ1-1	CASSQMGGRAFF
TRBV30	TRBJ1-5	CAWSLRGGQPQHF
TRBV7-7	TRBJ2-1	CASSPLGSSYNEQFF
TRBV5-1	TRBJ2-3	CASSWKGLAPDTQYF
TRBV30	TRBJ2-7	CAWSAGTEAYEQYF
TRBV3-1/TRBV3-2	TRBJ2-2	CASSQDRAIRGGELFF
TRBV11-3	TRBJ2-2	CASSLDGTGKGTGELFF
TRBV30	TRBJ2-7	CAWSAKGSSSYEQYF
TRBV28	TRBJ1-1	CASSLYTNTEAFF
TRBV27	TRBJ1-1	CASSPGTGTYTEAFF
TRBV6-6	TRBJ1-3	CASSEGGSGNTIYF
TRBV10-2	TRBJ2-7	CASISAGTGSYEQYF
TRBV6-1	TRBJ2-1	CASSEGTGGHEQFF